These 18 T cell receptor beta chains were all obtained from the same sample, sequenced in a study of tumor and adjacent non-tumor tissue in lung cancer. The template was RNA from unsorted bulk tissue. Distant lung tissue was collected more than 3 cm away from the tumor edge. A modified ARM-PCR protocol with three rounds of nested PCR amplified TCRbeta. Each CDR3 protein gets one entry after TCRdb re-called the multiplex PCR reads with MiXCR. Of 85,000 to 130,000 distinct CDR3 sequences listed, 60% to 80% are singletons. The material sequenced was distant non-tumor lung tissue. These receptors were collected from a man aged 25 to 40 with non-small cell lung cancer.

Note on this clonotype: Since the CDR3 does not end with the conserved phenylalanine or tryptophan, this likely comes from a read error. The rearrangement joins TRBV29-1 to TRBJ1-2, with D unclear. From germline, CDR1 is SQVTM and CDR2 ANQGSEA. The V gene lost 8 bases and the J gene lost 5 bases, with 18 bases spanning the gap. This CDR3 has 13 amino acids. CDR3 region: CSISESRVYGYTL. DNA of the CDR3: TGCAGCATTTCGGAGAGTCGGGTGTATGGCTACACCCTC.

Notes on this clonotype: Since a much larger clone is just one base distant, this may be a read error. The DNA of the CDR3 is TGTGCCAGCAGCCCGGGGGCAGGGTTGGAACAGCCCCAGCATTTT. Translation: CASSPGAGLEQPQHF. V usage is TRBV5-4 and J usage is TRBJ1-5, with a possible D match to TRBD1 (6 bases). Deletions cut 4 bases from V and 7 bases from J, with 18 bases between. The CDR3 runs 15 residues. Germline CDR1 is SGHNT and CDR2 is YYREEE (reference sequence).

This clonotype showed up many times. This may come from a read error, since a much larger clone is one base off. This sequence joins TRBV11-2 and TRBJ2-1, with D possibly being TRBD2 (6 bases). CDR1 is SGHAT, CDR2 FQNNGV, per germline. With 3 bases removed from V and 2 bases from J, the gap between germline ends came to 11 bases. The CDR3 has 15 residues. The CDR3 nucleotides read TGTGCCAGCAGCTTGACTGGCGGGACCTACAATGAGCAGTTCTTC. This encodes CASSLTGGTYNEQFF.

Concerning this clonotype: Germline is not matched at one junction end, which may reflect a read error. The rearrangement links TRBV6-5 to TRBJ2-7; D is uncertain. The CDR3 length is 14 residues. CDR1 is MNHEY, CDR2 SVGAGI, per germline. As DNA, the CDR3 is TGTGCCAGTAGTTATAGGGTCAACTCCTACGAGCAGTACTTC. Its protein product is CASSYRVNSYEQYF.

There are many counts of this clonotype. The V gene is TRBV29-1, the J gene TRBJ2-7; D not resolved. This CDR3 region has 12 residues. Germline CDR1 reads SQVTM; CDR2 reads ANQGSEA. The ends were cut back, 0 bases at V and 7 bases at J, with 10 bases in the middle. The CDR3 DNA reads TGCAGCGTTGAAGATGACTCCTTAGAGCAGTACTTC. Translated, it gives CSVEDDSLEQYF.

The chain employs TRBV5-5 and TRBJ2-2; D could derive from TRBD1 or TRBD2 (7 bases each). V was clipped by 7 bases and J by 3 bases, with 16 bases between them. This CDR3 contains 15 residues. The germline V gene encodes CDR1 SGHKS and CDR2 YYEKEE (reference sequence). CDR3 loop: CASGPPGGDTGELFF. CDR3 sequence (DNA): TGTGCCAGCGGCCCTCCAGGGGGGGACACCGGGGAGCTGTTTTTT.

With respect to this clonotype: The germline gene is not matched at one end of the junction; a read error may be the cause. The V call is TRBV29-1, the J call TRBJ2-3; unclear D gene. Germline V CDR1 and CDR2: SQVTM, ANQGSEA. The CDR3 runs 11 residues. For the CDR3, the DNA is TGCAGCGTTGGTTTGGCAGATGCGCAGTATTTT. Translated, it gives CSVGLADAQYF.

This clonotype was observed a handful of times. This could be a read error, since a much larger clone is one nucleotide away. This rearrangement joins TRBV11-2 to TRBJ2-5; D gene ambiguous. CDR3 length: 11 amino acids. CDR1 is SGHAT and CDR2 is FQNNGV in the germline V gene. The V end lost 7 bases, the J end lost 4 bases, and 7 bases lay between the germline ends. The CDR3 nucleotides read TGTGCCAGCAACTCGGGAGAGACCCAGTACTTC. Amino acids: CASNSGETQYF.

The sample holds many counts of this clonotype. This sequence joins TRBV5-6 and TRBJ2-5, with D perhaps matching TRBD1 (5 bases). Between the trimmed V and J ends, which lost 0 bases and 5 bases, there was a span of 11 bases. This CDR3 comprises 14 residues. Per the germline V gene, CDR1 is SGHDT and CDR2 is YYEEEE. The CDR3 reads CASSLGQRPETQYF. CDR3 nucleotide sequence: TGTGCCAGCAGCTTGGGACAGCGTCCCGAGACCCAGTACTTC.

To note about this clonotype: Given a much more abundant clone one base away, this may be a read error. J is TRBJ2-3 and V is TRBV20-1; 10 positions agree with TRBD1. CDR3 length: 13 residues. Germline CDR1 DFQATT, CDR2 SNEGSKA (reference sequence). CDR3 DNA sequence: TGCAGTTCGACAGGGGGCTCCTCAGATATGCAGTATTTT. This sequence encodes CSSTGGSSDMQYF.

As to this clonotype: The junction departs from the called germline gene at one end, perhaps through a read error. The chain couples TRBV6-2 or TRBV6-3 to TRBJ2-7; no definite D call. The CDR3 consists of 11 residues. Germline loops: CDR1 MNHEY, CDR2 SVGEGT. CDR3 nucleotide sequence: TGTGCCAGCTGTTACCAGTACGAACAGTACTTC. Translating it yields CASCYQYEQYF.

Comments on this clonotype: A much larger clone differs from this one at a single base, so this may be a read error. The DNA of the CDR3 is TGTGCCAGCAGAAGACTGGGACAGGGGGCCTACGAGCAGTACTTC. Translating gives CASRRLGQGAYEQYF. The chain carries TRBV6-1 and TRBJ2-7; 11 bases map to TRBD1. Germline V lookup: CDR1 MNHNS, CDR2 SASEGT. The CDR3 extends over 15 amino acids. With 6 bases clipped from V and 2 bases from J, the junction kept 6 bases outside the gene matches.

Worth noting for this clonotype: One end of the junction varies from germline; a read error may be responsible. DNA of the CDR3: TGCGCCAGCAGTTGCGAAAACAAACGGGCCGGGGAGCTGTTTTTT. Its translation is CASSCENKRAGELFF. The rearrangement joins TRBV6-6 to TRBJ2-2; no clear D. Germline CDR1 MNHNY, CDR2 SVGAGI (reference sequence). The CDR3 is made up of 15 amino acids.

The CDR3 reads CASSLIPVKVGSSYNEQFF. In nucleotides, the CDR3 is TGTGCCAGCAGCTTAATCCCAGTTAAGGTGGGAAGCTCCTACAATGAGCAGTTCTTC. This rearrangement joins TRBV11-1 to TRBJ2-1; no clear D gene. Trimming shortened V by 2 bases and J by 0 bases, and 20 bases separated the two germline ends. The CDR3 runs 19 residues. The V gene's germline CDR1 is SGHAT and CDR2 FQDESV (reference sequence). Supplemented by reference TRBV11-1 and TRBJ2-1, the full variable domain reads EAEVAQSPRYKITEKSQAVAFWCDPISGHATLYWYRQILGQGPELLVQFQDESVVDDSQLPKDRFSAERLKGVDSTLKIQPAELGDSAMYLCASSLIPVKVGSSYNEQFFGPGTRLTVL.

This clonotype was recorded a few times. A much larger clonotype is one base distant, so this may be a read error. The chain carries TRBV4-2 and TRBJ2-5, with 7 bases matching TRBD2. The V gene's germline CDR1 is LGHNA and CDR2 YNFKEQ. This CDR3 spans 15 amino acids. CDR3 nucleotides: TGTACCAGCAGCCAAGCGAACAGGCGTGGGGGGGCCCAGTACTTC. Amino acids: CTSSQANRRGGAQYF.

This clonotype has at least ten counts. This chain uses TRBV5-4 with TRBJ2-3, with D hard to call. V shed 0 bases and J shed 4 bases, with 12 bases lying between them. Germline-derived CDR1 and CDR2 are SGHNT and YYREEE (reference sequence). CDR3 length: 15 residues. The CDR3 reads CASSLAGRSADTQYF. The DNA of the CDR3 is TGTGCCAGCAGCTTGGCGGGTCGGAGCGCAGATACGCAGTATTTT.

Points on this clonotype: The DNA is omitted, as the CDR3 cannot be located on it reliably, and the CDR3 follows TCRdb's listing. This rearrangement joins TRBV29-1 to TRBJ1-4; whether TRBD1, the table's D call, matches the DNA was not checked. 13 amino acids form the CDR3, both terminal residues included. The V gene's germline CDR1 is SQVTM and CDR2 ANQGSEA. This CDR3 is CNVATGTDEKLFF.

As regards this clonotype: This may be a read error, as it is one base from a much larger clone. V gene TRBV6-2 or TRBV6-3 combines with J gene TRBJ2-1; D is uncertain. The CDR3 sequence is 11 residues long. Per germline, CDR1 MNHEY and CDR2 SVGEGT. Between the trimmed V and J ends, which lost 2 bases and 9 bases, there was a span of 5 bases. CDR3 loop: CASSYLTEQFF. CDR3 sequence (DNA): TGTGCCAGCAGTTACCTGACTGAGCAGTTCTTC.